Below, one TCR beta chain is given with its context. Its antigen is unidentified. The germline gene is not matched at one end of the junction; a read error may be the cause. The sample belongs to a study of Graves' ophthalmopathy and Graves' hyperthyroidism. The CDR3 covers 13 residues. Per the germline V gene, CDR1 is KGHSH and CDR2 is LQKENI. None of the included patients had other autoimmune diseases, uncontrolled infections, pregnancy or lactation, as these led to exclusion. Researchers took RNA transcripts and amplified TCR beta CDR3 regions from them. Second-round multiplex PCR came after a first-round RT-PCR that employed HTBI primers. TCRdb re-called the multiplex PCR reads with MiXCR, one entry per CDR3 protein. Seen here are roughly 400,000 distinct CDR3 sequences, over 15% observed once, and the top ten hold roughly 7%. The study's findings and limits: Sensitivity of approximately 90% and specificity of 65% to 83% were achieved when a 13-signature model separated ophthalmopathy from stable hyperthyroidism. In predicting ophthalmopathy progression, the model reached over 70% sensitivity and under 75% specificity.

Sequences were obtained from peripheral blood. This clonotype originated in a woman aged 18-35 years with stable Graves' hyperthyroidism. The V gene is TRBV18, the J gene TRBJ1-1; D not certain. CDR3 nucleotides: TGTGCCAGCTCACCCGAAGAAAGGGCTGAGGCTTTCTTT. Residues: CASSPEERAEAFF. The complete variable domain, with remaining parts taken from reference TRBV18 and TRBJ1-1, reads NAGVMQNPRHLVRRRGQEARLRCSPMKGHSHVYWYRQLPEEGLKFMVYLQKENIIDESGMPKERFSAEFPKEGPSILRIQQVVRGDSAAYFCASSPEERAEAFFGQGTRLTVV.